This T cell receptor (beta chain) was sequenced in a study of T cell changes during pregnancy in multiple sclerosis. CDR3 length equals 17 residues. Losses at the gene ends were 5 bases for V and 4 bases for J; bases not matched to a gene: 7. Germline values: CDR1 SGHNT, CDR2 YYREEE (reference sequence). Profiled with immunoSEQ multiplex PCR; TCRdb holds only in-frame clones, not every one. Here the sample spans approximately 48,000 clones, 92% being singletons. This receptor was identified in a female donor with multiple sclerosis, enrolled in a pregnancy study. The V and J genes are TRBV5-4 and TRBJ2-2, with 14 bases matching TRBD2. The input for sequencing was CD4+ T cells from peripheral blood mononuclear cells, taken after pregnancy. The CDR3 region has the DNA TGTGCCAGCAGGGCCGGGACTAGCGGGAGTGGCACCGGGGAGCTGTTTTTT. Translation: CASRAGTSGSGTGELFF.